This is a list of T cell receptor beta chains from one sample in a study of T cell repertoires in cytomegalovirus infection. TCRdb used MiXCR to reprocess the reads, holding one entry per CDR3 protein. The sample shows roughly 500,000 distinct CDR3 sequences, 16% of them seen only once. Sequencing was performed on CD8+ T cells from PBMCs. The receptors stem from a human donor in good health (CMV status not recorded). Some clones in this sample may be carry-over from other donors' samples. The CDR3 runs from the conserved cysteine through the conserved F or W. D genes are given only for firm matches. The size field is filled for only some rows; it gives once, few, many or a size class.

CDR3: CASSYSRASTDTQYF
DNA: TGTGCCAGCAGTTACTCCCGCGCGTCCACAGATACGCAGTATTTT
J: TRBJ2-3
size: many
V: TRBV6-5
D: .

CDR3: CATSVRQGNEQFF
DNA: TGTGCCACCAGCGTGAGACAGGGAAATGAGCAGTTCTTC
J: TRBJ2-1
size: .
V: TRBV15
D: TRBD1

CDR3: CASSAGGYSNQPQHF
DNA: TGTGCCAGCAGCGCCGGGGGGTATAGCAATCAGCCCCAGCATTTT
J: TRBJ1-5
size: .
V: TRBV13
D: .

CDR3: CASSYEGAWNEQFF
DNA: TGTGCCAGCAGTTACGAGGGGGCCTGGAATGAGCAGTTCTTC
J: TRBJ2-1
size: .
V: TRBV6-2/TRBV6-3
D: TRBD1

CDR3: CASSIVRGNEAFF
DNA: TGTGCCAGTAGTATAGTGAGAGGCAATGAAGCTTTCTTT
J: TRBJ1-1
size: .
V: TRBV19
D: .

CDR3: CASSLVGTVAFF
DNA: TGTGCCAGCAGTTTAGTGGGCACTGTAGCTTTCTTT
J: TRBJ1-1
size: .
V: TRBV12-3/TRBV12-4
D: .

CDR3: CASTRQVRSYNEQFF
DNA: TGTGCCAGTACTCGGCAGGTCCGCTCCTACAATGAGCAGTTCTTC
J: TRBJ2-1
size: .
V: TRBV19
D: .

CDR3: CASSPPGHLNYEQYF
DNA: TGTGCCAGCTCACCACCGGGACATCTAAACTACGAGCAGTACTTC
J: TRBJ2-7
size: many
V: TRBV18
D: .

CDR3: CASSLDHQVSPYNEQFF
DNA: TGTGCCAGCAGCTTAGATCATCAGGTCAGCCCCTACAATGAGCAGTTCTTC
J: TRBJ2-1
size: many
V: TRBV11-2
D: .

CDR3: CASSLGTGGVWEQYF
DNA: TGTGCCAGCAGCCTAGGGACAGGGGGCGTCTGGGAGCAGTACTTC
J: TRBJ2-7
size: .
V: TRBV7-9
D: TRBD1

CDR3: CASSFEGATGELFF
DNA: TGTGCCAGCAGCTTTGAGGGGGCCACCGGGGAGCTGTTTTTT
J: TRBJ2-2
size: many
V: TRBV11-3
D: TRBD1

CDR3: CASSQDAQGLIQETQYF
DNA: TGCGCCAGCAGCCAAGATGCCCAGGGGCTCATCCAAGAGACCCAGTACTTC
J: TRBJ2-5
size: .
V: TRBV4-1
D: .

CDR3: CASSFPVPAETQYF
DNA: TGTGCCAGCAGCTTCCCAGTTCCAGCAGAGACCCAGTACTTC
J: TRBJ2-5
size: many
V: TRBV7-9
D: .

CDR3: CASSLTPDRSYEQYF
DNA: TGTGCCAGCAGCTTGACGCCCGACAGGTCCTACGAGCAGTACTTC
J: TRBJ2-7
size: many
V: TRBV5-6
D: .

CDR3: CASSASAGEQFF
DNA: TGTGCCAGCAGTGCCTCGGCGGGTGAGCAGTTCTTC
J: TRBJ2-1
size: .
V: TRBV9
D: .

CDR3: CASSSGLAGIEETQYF
DNA: TGCGCCAGCAGCTCCGGACTAGCGGGAATTGAGGAGACCCAGTACTTC
J: TRBJ2-5
size: .
V: TRBV5-1
D: TRBD2

CDR3: CASSQDWETSRYEQYF
DNA: TGTGCCAGCAGCCAAGACTGGGAGACTAGCCGCTACGAGCAGTACTTC
J: TRBJ2-7
size: .
V: TRBV14
D: TRBD2

CDR3: CASSSGLAGASYEQYF
DNA: TGTGCCAGCAGCTCGGGACTAGCGGGCGCTTCCTACGAGCAGTACTTC
J: TRBJ2-7
size: many
V: TRBV7-8
D: TRBD2

CDR3: CASSPYGTANTGELFF
DNA: TGTGCCAGCTCACCCTACGGGACGGCGAACACCGGGGAGCTGTTTTTT
J: TRBJ2-2
size: .
V: TRBV18
D: .

CDR3: CASSLRDRVGGRGGYTF
DNA: TGTGCCAGCAGCCTACGGGACAGGGTGGGGGGAAGAGGTGGCTACACCTTC
J: TRBJ1-2
size: .
V: TRBV13
D: TRBD1

CDR3: CATSDLSGRQTNEQFF
DNA: TGTGCCACCAGTGATTTATCCGGGCGCCAAACCAATGAGCAGTTCTTC
J: TRBJ2-1
size: few
V: TRBV24-1
D: .

CDR3: CASSTGSLAGGPGSYNEQFF
DNA: TGTGCCAGTAGTACCGGCTCACTAGCGGGAGGGCCTGGGTCCTACAATGAGCAGTTCTTC
J: TRBJ2-1
size: many
V: TRBV19
D: TRBD2

CDR3: CATIEPNTGELFF
DNA: TGTGCCACCATCGAACCGAACACCGGGGAGCTGTTTTTT
J: TRBJ2-2
size: .
V: TRBV24-1
D: .

CDR3: CATSDSRTSGRNSEQFF
DNA: TGTGCCACCAGTGATTCTCGGACTAGCGGGAGGAATAGTGAGCAGTTCTTC
J: TRBJ2-1
size: .
V: TRBV24-1
D: TRBD2

CDR3: CASSPIGEWTGELFF
DNA: TGTGCCAGCAGCCCCATAGGCGAGTGGACCGGGGAGCTGTTTTTT
J: TRBJ2-2
size: many
V: TRBV27
D: .

CDR3: CATSRDGRSYEQYF
DNA: TGTGCCACCAGCAGAGATGGACGGTCCTACGAGCAGTACTTC
J: TRBJ2-7
size: few
V: TRBV15
D: .

CDR3: CASSMGQNTEAFF
DNA: TGTGCCAGCAGTATGGGACAGAACACTGAAGCTTTCTTT
J: TRBJ1-1
size: few
V: TRBV6-6
D: .

CDR3: CASSARLAGVHNEQFF
DNA: TGTGCCAGCAGCGCTAGACTAGCGGGAGTTCACAATGAGCAGTTCTTC
J: TRBJ2-1
size: .
V: TRBV7-9
D: TRBD2

CDR3: CASSPPGTGRAGELFF
DNA: TGTGCCAGCAGCCCACCTGGGACAGGGAGGGCCGGGGAGCTGTTTTTT
J: TRBJ2-2
size: many
V: TRBV7-9
D: TRBD1

CDR3: CASSLAPEKLFF
DNA: TGTGCCAGCAGTTTGGCACCTGAAAAACTGTTTTTT
J: TRBJ1-4
size: many
V: TRBV12-3/TRBV12-4
D: .

CDR3: CASSLAPPRPQAPYNNSPLHF
DNA: TGTGCCAGCAGCTTAGCCCCTCCCAGGCCCCAGGCTCCTTATAATAATTCACCCCTCCACTTT
J: TRBJ1-6
size: many
V: TRBV7-2
D: .

CDR3: CASLRDTFPSTDTQYF
DNA: TGTGCCAGCCTCCGGGACACCTTCCCTAGCACAGATACGCAGTATTTT
J: TRBJ2-3
size: many
V: TRBV12-3/TRBV12-4
D: .

CDR3: CASSWDKPPQHF
DNA: TGTGCCAGCAGTTGGGACAAGCCGCCCCAGCATTTT
J: TRBJ1-5
size: many
V: TRBV12-3/TRBV12-4
D: .

CDR3: CASSYRAQHTAQHF
DNA: TGTGCCAGCAGTTATAGGGCCCAGCACACAGCCCAGCATTTT
J: TRBJ1-5
size: .
V: TRBV6-5
D: .

CDR3: CASSPTATEEAFF
DNA: TGTGCCAGCAGCCCAACCGCAACGGAAGAAGCTTTCTTT
J: TRBJ1-1
size: many
V: TRBV7-6
D: .

CDR3: CASNPGRDINQPQHF
DNA: TGTGCCAGCAATCCGGGCCGGGACATTAATCAGCCCCAGCATTTT
J: TRBJ1-5
size: few
V: TRBV27
D: .

CDR3: CASSTGQGHLSYTF
DNA: TGTGCCAGCAGCACCGGACAGGGCCACTTGAGCTACACCTTC
J: TRBJ1-2
size: many
V: TRBV7-3
D: TRBD1

CDR3: CASSSTGEGYNSPLHF
DNA: TGTGCCAGCAGCTCCACAGGGGAAGGGTATAATTCACCCCTCCACTTT
J: TRBJ1-6
size: .
V: TRBV9
D: TRBD1

CDR3: CASSPFPLGQETQYF
DNA: TGTGCCAGCAGTCCCTTTCCCCTCGGACAAGAGACCCAGTACTTC
J: TRBJ2-5
size: many
V: TRBV27
D: .

CDR3: CSVWTSGASGANVLTF
DNA: TGCAGCGTATGGACTAGCGGAGCCTCTGGGGCCAACGTCCTGACTTTC
J: TRBJ2-6
size: many
V: TRBV29-1
D: TRBD2

CDR3: CASGLMDHTQYF
DNA: TGTGCTAGTGGTTTGATGGACCATACGCAGTATTTT
J: TRBJ2-3
size: many
V: TRBV12-5
D: .

CDR3: CASSVGRGNPAYEQYF
DNA: TGTGCCAGCAGCGTAGGACGCGGGAACCCTGCCTACGAGCAGTACTTC
J: TRBJ2-7
size: .
V: TRBV9
D: .

CDR3: CASRPLAANTGELFF
DNA: TGTGCCAGCCGTCCACTAGCGGCCAACACCGGGGAGCTGTTTTTT
J: TRBJ2-2
size: many
V: TRBV7-6
D: TRBD2

CDR3: CASSSGWRPNRGTGELFF
DNA: TGTGCCAGCAGTTCGGGGTGGCGTCCAAATCGGGGCACCGGGGAGCTGTTTTTT
J: TRBJ2-2
size: many
V: TRBV7-9
D: .

CDR3: CASSQGWGFIYEQYF
DNA: TGTGCCAGCAGCCAAGGATGGGGGTTTATCTACGAGCAGTACTTC
J: TRBJ2-7
size: .
V: TRBV14
D: .

CDR3: CSAPFQSGTDTQYF
DNA: TGCAGTGCTCCCTTTCAGTCCGGAACAGATACGCAGTATTTT
J: TRBJ2-3
size: few
V: TRBV20-1
D: .

CDR3: CASSPGERWPDTF
DNA: TGTGCCAGTAGCCCCGGGGAAAGGTGGCCCGACACCTTC
J: TRBJ1-2
size: .
V: TRBV19
D: .

CDR3: CASRFGTGVAYEQYF
DNA: TGTGCCAGCAGGTTCGGGACAGGGGTAGCCTACGAGCAGTACTTC
J: TRBJ2-7
size: few
V: TRBV28
D: TRBD1

CDR3: CASSNTSGGALSYNEQFF
DNA: TGCGCCAGCAGCAATACTAGCGGGGGGGCCCTATCCTACAATGAGCAGTTCTTC
J: TRBJ2-1
size: few
V: TRBV5-1
D: TRBD2

CDR3: CASSPRGPYGYTF
DNA: TGTGCCAGCAGTCCACGGGGGCCCTATGGCTACACCTTC
J: TRBJ1-2
size: .
V: TRBV28
D: .

CDR3: CSVWDRGAGELFF
DNA: TGCAGCGTGTGGGACAGGGGAGCCGGGGAGCTGTTTTTT
J: TRBJ2-2
size: few
V: TRBV29-1
D: TRBD1

CDR3: CASSRDRDFTEAFF
DNA: TGTGCCAGCAGCAGGGACAGGGATTTCACTGAAGCTTTCTTT
J: TRBJ1-1
size: .
V: TRBV9
D: TRBD1